This T cell receptor (beta chain) was sequenced for a study of prognosis after radiotherapy for stage I lung cancer. From genomic DNA, TCR beta CDR3 was amplified by two-round multiplex PCR. The first round of PCR was done with primers that matched each TRBV and TRBJ gene. MiXCR, applied by TCRdb to the multiplex PCR reads, yields one record per CDR3 protein. The profile shows roughly 26,000 distinct CDR3 sequences, 25% to 30% of them singletons. Germline assignment: CDR1 SGHRS and CDR2 YFSETQ. The CDR3 contains 15 residues. V was clipped by 5 bases and J by 5 bases, with 18 bases between them. This clonotype was counted at least ten times.

The J gene is TRBJ2-3, the V gene TRBV5-1; D may be TRBD2 (6 bases). This receptor was obtained from a donor aged 50 or older with non-small cell lung cancer. Material: PBMCs, obtained before or after stereotactic body radiation therapy (not recorded which). CDR3 in DNA: TGCGCCAGCAGGGCCCTGGACGTTAGCGGAGATACGCAGTATTTT. Amino acids: CASRALDVSGDTQYF.